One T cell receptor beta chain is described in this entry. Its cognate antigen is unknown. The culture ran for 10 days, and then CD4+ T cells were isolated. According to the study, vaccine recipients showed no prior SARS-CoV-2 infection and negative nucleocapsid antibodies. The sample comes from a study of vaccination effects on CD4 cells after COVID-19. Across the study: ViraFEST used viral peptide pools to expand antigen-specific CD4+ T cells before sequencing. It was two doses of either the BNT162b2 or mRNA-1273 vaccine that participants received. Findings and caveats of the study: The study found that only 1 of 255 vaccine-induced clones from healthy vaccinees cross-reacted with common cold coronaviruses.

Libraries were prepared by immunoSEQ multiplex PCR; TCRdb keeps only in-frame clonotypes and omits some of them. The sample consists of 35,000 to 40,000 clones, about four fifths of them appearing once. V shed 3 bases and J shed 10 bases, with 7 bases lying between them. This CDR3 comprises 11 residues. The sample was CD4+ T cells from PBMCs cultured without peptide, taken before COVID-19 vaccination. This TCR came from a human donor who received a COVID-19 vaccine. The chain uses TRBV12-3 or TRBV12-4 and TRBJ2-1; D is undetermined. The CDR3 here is CASSLLNEQFF. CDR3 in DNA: TGTGCCAGCAGTTTGCTCAACGAGCAGTTCTTC.